Sequencing of this T cell receptor beta chain was carried out in a study of cytomegalovirus exposure and HLA in healthy donors. Study observations and caveats: In vitro assays verified that three CMV-associated chains recognized CMV antigens specifically. The study labeled around 160 TCR beta chains cytomegalovirus-associated. Owing to their indistinguishability, certain V segments, notably TRBV6-2 and TRBV6-3, were excluded.

Both 60 Vbeta primers and 13 Jbeta primers went into the PCR. Libraries were prepared by immunoSEQ multiplex PCR; TCRdb keeps only in-frame clonotypes and omits some of them. The table has some 70,000 clones, roughly 79% seen once. The germline CDR1 and CDR2 sequences are SEHNR and FQNEAQ (reference sequence). This CDR3 is built from 13 residues. Points on this clone: Its antigen is still unknown. The junction differs from germline at one of its ends, possibly a read error.

The source material was PBMCs. This receptor was obtained from a man aged 50 or older in good health and CMV-seronegative. The V and J genes are TRBV7-9 and TRBJ1-5; D unclear. The CDR3 region is CSSSLSGNQPQHF. The DNA for the CDR3 is TGTTCCAGCAGCTTATCGGGCAATCAGCCCCAGCATTTT.